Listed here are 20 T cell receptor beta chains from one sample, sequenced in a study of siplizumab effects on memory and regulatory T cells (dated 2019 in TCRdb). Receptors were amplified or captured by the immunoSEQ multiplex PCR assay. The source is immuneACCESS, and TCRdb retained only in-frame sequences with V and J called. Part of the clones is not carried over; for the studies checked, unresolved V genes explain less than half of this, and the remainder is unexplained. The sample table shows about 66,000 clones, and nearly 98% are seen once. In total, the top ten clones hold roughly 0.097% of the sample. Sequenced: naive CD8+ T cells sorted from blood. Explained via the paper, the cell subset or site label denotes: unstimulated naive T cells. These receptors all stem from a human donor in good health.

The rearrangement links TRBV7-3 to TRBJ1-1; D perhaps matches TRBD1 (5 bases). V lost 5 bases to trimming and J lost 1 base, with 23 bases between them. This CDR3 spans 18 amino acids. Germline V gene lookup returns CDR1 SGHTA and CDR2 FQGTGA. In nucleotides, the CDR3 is TGTGCCAGCAGCCCCACCGTGAGAGACCGGGGGGGGAACACTGAAGCTTTCTTT. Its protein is CASSPTVRDRGGNTEAFF. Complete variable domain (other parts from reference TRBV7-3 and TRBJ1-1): GAGVSQTPSNKVTEKGKYVELRCDPISGHTALYWYRQSLGQGPEFLIYFQGTGAADDSGLPNDRFFAVRPEGSVSTLKIQRTERGDSAVYLCASSPTVRDRGGNTEAFFGQGTRLTVV.

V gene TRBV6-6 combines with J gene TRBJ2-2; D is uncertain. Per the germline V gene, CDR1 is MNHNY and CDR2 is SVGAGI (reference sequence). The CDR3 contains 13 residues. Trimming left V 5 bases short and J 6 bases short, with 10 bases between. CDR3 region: CASSNGLPGELFF. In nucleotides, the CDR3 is TGTGCCAGCAGTAACGGGCTCCCCGGGGAGCTGTTTTTT.

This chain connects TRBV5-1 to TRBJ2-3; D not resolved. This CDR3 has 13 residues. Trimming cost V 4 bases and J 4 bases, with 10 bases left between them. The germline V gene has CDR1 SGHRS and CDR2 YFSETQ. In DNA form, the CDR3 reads TGCGCCAGCAGCCCGGAACCTGCAGATACGCAGTATTTT. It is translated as CASSPEPADTQYF.

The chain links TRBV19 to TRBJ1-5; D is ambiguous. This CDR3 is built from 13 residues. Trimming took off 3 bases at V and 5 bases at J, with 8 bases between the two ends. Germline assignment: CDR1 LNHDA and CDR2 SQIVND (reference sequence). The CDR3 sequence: CASSIGEYQPQHF. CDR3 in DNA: TGTGCCAGTAGTATCGGGGAGTATCAGCCCCAGCATTTT.

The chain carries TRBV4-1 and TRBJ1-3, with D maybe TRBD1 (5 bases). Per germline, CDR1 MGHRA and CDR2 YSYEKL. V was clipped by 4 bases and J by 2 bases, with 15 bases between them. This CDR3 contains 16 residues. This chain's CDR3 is CASSPMWGLAGNTIYF. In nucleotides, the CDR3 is TGCGCCAGCAGCCCGATGTGGGGGTTAGCTGGAAACACCATATATTTT.

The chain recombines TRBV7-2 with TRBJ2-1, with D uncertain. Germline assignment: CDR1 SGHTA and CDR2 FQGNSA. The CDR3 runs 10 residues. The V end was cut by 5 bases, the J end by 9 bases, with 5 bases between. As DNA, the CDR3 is TGTGCCAGCAGCCCGGGTGAGCAGTTCTTC. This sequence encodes CASSPGEQFF.

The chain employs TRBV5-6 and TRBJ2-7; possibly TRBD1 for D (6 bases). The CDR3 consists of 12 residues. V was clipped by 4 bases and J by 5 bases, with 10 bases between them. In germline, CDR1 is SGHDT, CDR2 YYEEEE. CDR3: CASSTGTNEQYF. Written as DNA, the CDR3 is TGTGCCAGCAGCACCGGGACAAACGAGCAGTACTTC.

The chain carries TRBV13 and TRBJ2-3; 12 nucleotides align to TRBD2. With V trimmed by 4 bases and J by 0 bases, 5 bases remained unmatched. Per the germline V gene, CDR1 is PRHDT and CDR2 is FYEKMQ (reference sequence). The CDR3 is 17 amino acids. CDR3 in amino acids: CASSSRLAGDSTDTQYF. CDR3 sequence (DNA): TGTGCCAGCAGCTCGAGACTAGCGGGGGATAGCACAGATACGCAGTATTTT. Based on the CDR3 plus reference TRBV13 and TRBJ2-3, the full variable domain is AAGVIQSPRHLIKEKRETATLKCYPIPRHDTVYWYQQGPGQDPQFLISFYEKMQSDKGSIPDRFSAQQFSDYHSELNMSSLELGDSALYFCASSSRLAGDSTDTQYFGPGTRLTVL.

CDR3 protein: CAIMGGQGSYNEQFF. In DNA, the CDR3 is TGTGCCATCATGGGGGGTCAGGGCTCCTACAATGAGCAGTTCTTC. The chain links TRBV10-3 to TRBJ2-1, with D tentatively TRBD2 (6 bases). The germline gives CDR1 ENHRY, CDR2 SYGVKD. This CDR3 contains 15 residues. V was shortened by 7 bases and J by 0 bases, with 13 bases between the two germline ends.

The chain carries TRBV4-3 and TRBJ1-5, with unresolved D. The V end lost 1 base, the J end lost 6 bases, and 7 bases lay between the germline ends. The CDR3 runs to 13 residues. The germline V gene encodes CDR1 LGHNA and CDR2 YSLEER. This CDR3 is CASSQGLSQPQHF. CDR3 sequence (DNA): TGCGCCAGCAGCCAAGGGTTGAGTCAGCCCCAGCATTTT.

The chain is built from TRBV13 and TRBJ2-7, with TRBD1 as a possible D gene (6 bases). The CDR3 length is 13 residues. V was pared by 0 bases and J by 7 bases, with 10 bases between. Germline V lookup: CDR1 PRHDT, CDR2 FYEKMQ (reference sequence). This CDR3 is CASSLGGAREQYF. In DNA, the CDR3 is TGTGCCAGCAGCTTAGGGGGGGCCAGAGAGCAGTACTTC.

CDR3 sequence (DNA): TGTGCCAGCAGCGAGACCGGGACAACCATGAACACTGAAGCTTTCTTT. It translates to CASSETGTTMNTEAFF. V and J are TRBV7-6 and TRBJ1-1, with TRBD1 as a possible D gene (6 bases). The V and J ends lost 5 bases and 0 bases respectively, with 16 bases between them. The CDR3 sequence is 16 residues long. The V gene's germline CDR1 is SGHVS and CDR2 FNYEAQ.

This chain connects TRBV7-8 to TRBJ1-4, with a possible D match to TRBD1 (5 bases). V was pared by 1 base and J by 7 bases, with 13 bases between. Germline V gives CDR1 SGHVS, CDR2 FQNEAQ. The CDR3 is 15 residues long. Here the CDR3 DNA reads TGTGCCAGCAGCTTAGTAGAGGGGCTCGGTGAAAAACTGTTTTTT. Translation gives CASSLVEGLGEKLFF.

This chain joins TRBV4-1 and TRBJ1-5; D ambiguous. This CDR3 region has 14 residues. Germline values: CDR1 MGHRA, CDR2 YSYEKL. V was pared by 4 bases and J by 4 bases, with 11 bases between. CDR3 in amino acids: CASSPYMGNQPQHF. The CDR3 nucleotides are TGCGCCAGCAGCCCCTATATGGGAAATCAGCCCCAGCATTTT.

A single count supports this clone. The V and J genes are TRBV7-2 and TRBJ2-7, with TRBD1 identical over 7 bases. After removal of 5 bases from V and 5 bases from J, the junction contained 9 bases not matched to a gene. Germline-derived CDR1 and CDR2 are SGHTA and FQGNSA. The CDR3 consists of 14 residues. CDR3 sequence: CASSPSQGLDEQYF. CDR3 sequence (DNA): TGTGCCAGCAGCCCCTCACAGGGGTTGGACGAGCAGTACTTC.

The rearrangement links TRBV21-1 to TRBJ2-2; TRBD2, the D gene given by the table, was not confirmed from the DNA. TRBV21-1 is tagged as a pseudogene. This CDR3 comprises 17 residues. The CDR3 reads CASSPEGGLYLTGELFF. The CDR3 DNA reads TGTGCCAGCAGCCCCGAGGGCGGACTTTATCTCACCGGGGAGCTGTTTTTT.

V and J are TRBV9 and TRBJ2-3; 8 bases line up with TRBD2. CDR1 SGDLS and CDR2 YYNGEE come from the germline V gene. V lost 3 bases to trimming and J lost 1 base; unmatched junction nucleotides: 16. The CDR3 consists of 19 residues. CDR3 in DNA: TGTGCCAGCAGCGCCCGATTGGGAATAGCGGGGCTTGGCACAGATACGCAGTATTTT. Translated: CASSARLGIAGLGTDTQYF.

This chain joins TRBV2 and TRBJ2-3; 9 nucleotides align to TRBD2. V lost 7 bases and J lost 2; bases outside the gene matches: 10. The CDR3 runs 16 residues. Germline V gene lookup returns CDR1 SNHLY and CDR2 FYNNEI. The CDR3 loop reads CASTEGGTSLTDTQYF. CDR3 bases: TGTGCCAGCACCGAGGGAGGGACTAGCCTCACAGATACGCAGTATTTT.

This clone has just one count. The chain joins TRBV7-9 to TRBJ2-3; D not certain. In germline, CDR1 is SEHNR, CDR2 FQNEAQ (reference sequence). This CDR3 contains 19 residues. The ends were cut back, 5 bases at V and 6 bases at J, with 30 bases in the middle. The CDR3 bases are TGTGCCAGCAGCCACGCGGATGTTGTGATTGGCAGGTTCGGGGATACGCAGTATTTT. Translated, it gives CASSHADVVIGRFGDTQYF.

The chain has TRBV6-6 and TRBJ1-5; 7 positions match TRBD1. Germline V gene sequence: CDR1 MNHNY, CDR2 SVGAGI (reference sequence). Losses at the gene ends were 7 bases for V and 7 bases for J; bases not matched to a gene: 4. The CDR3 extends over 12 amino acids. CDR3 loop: CASNPGGQPQHF. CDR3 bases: TGTGCCAGCAATCCAGGGGGACAGCCCCAGCATTTT.